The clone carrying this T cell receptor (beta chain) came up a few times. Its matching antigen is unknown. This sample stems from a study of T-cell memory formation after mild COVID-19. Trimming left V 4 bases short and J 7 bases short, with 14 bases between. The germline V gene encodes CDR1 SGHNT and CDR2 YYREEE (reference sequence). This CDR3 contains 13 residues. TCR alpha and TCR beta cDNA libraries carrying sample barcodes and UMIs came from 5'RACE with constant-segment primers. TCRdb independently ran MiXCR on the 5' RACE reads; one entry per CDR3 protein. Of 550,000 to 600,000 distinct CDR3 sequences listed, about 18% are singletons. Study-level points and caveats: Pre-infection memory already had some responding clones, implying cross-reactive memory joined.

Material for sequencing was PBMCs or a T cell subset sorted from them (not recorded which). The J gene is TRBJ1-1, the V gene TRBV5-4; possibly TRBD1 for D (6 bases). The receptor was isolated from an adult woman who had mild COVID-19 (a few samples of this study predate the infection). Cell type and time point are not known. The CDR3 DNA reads TGTGCCAGCAGCCCTATGGGGGCAGGTGAAGCTTTCTTT. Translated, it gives CASSPMGAGEAFF. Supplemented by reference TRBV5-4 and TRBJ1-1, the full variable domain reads ETGVTQSPTHLIKTRGQQVTLRCSSQSGHNTVSWYQQALGQGPQFIFQYYREEENGRGNFPPRFSGLQFPNYSSELNVNALELDDSALYLCASSPMGAGEAFFGQGTRLTVV.